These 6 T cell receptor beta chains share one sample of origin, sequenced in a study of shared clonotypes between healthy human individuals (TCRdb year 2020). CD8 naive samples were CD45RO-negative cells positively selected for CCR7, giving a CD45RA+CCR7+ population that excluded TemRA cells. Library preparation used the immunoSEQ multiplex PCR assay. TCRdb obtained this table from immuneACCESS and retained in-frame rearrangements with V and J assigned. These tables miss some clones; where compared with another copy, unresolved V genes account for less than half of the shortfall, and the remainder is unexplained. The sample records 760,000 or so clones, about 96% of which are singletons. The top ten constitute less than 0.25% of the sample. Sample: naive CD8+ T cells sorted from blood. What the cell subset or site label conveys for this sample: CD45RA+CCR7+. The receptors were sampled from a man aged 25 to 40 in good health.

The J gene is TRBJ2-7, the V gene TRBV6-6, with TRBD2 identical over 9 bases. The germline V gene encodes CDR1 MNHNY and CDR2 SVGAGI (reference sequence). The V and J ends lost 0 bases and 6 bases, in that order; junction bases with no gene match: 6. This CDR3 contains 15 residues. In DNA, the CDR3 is TGTGCCAGCAGTTACTCGGTAGCGGGAGAAGTCGAGCAGTACTTC. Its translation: CASSYSVAGEVEQYF.

CDR3: CSVETSGRREFF. Written as DNA, the CDR3 is TGCAGCGTTGAGACTAGCGGGAGGCGGGAGTTCTTC. The chain links TRBV29-1 to TRBJ2-1; 13 bases align to TRBD2. V was clipped by 3 bases and J by 14 bases; unmatched bases: 4. Germline V gives CDR1 SQVTM, CDR2 ANQGSEA. The CDR3 spans 12 residues.

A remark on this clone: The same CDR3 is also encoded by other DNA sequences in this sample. The CDR3 nucleotides are TGTGCCAGCAGTCCCGGGACAGTGTACGAGCAGTACTTC. Translating gives CASSPGTVYEQYF. J is TRBJ2-7 and V is TRBV27; 7 bases agree with TRBD1. This CDR3 is built from 13 residues. CDR1 and CDR2 (germline): MNHEY, SMNVEV (reference sequence). Germline trimming cut 5 bases from V and 4 bases from J; bases unmatched to any gene: 5.

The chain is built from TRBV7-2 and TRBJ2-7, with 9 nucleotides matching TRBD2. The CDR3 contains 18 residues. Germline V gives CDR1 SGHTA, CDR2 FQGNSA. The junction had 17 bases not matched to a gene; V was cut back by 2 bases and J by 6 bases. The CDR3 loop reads CASSLFRGGGRAISEQYF. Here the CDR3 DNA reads TGTGCCAGCAGCTTATTCAGAGGTGGCGGGAGGGCCATCAGCGAGCAGTACTTC.

The CDR3 region has the DNA TGCGCCAGCAGTGAGGACAGGGGATCAGCTTTCTTT. Its translation: CASSEDRGSAFF. This chain joins TRBV10-2 and TRBJ1-1; 8 bases match TRBD1. Germline CDR1 reads WSHSY; CDR2 reads SAAADI. J lost 10 bases, V lost 2 bases, and 3 bases had no gene match. CDR3 size: 12 residues.

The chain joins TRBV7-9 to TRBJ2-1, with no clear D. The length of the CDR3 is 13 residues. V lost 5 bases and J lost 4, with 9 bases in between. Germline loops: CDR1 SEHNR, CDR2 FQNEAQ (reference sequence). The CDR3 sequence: CASSPAIYNEQFF. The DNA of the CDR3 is TGTGCCAGCAGCCCCGCAATTTACAATGAGCAGTTCTTC.